The entry below describes one T cell receptor (beta chain). This clone was detected once. The specificity of this receptor is unknown. Base qualities are not provided; no much larger clone lies one nucleotide away. The data belong to a study of cytomegalovirus exposure and HLA in healthy donors (TCRdb year 2017). With regard to the full study: In an earlier analysis of some 550 of the donors, roughly 300 Gb of sequence data and 117 million unique TCR beta sequences from 150 million to 200 million T cells were reported. An early release that covered some 630 HLA-typed donors contained about 300 gigabases of sequencing data and 65 million to 100 million unique TCR sequences. The genetic ancestry cluster associated with self-reported Caucasian donors included 80% to 90% of the 398 genotyped donors. The study was designed to test whether signatures of past pathogen exposure could be identified by cataloging public T cell receptors. The T cell repertoires of under 750 subjects were profiled by immunosequencing and related to cytomegalovirus serostatus. Besides the first cohort of more than 650 subjects, a separate validation cohort made up of 120 different subjects was used. The study combined high-throughput TCR immunosequencing, statistical association of individual TCRs with disease status, and machine learning to predict cytomegalovirus infection status. In a later analysis, previously published TCR beta repertoires from hundreds of donors were re-analyzed and high-resolution HLA genotyping was added so that TCR occurrence patterns could be studied. In the later analysis, no new phenotypic data were used to find candidate immune exposures; instead, reliance was placed on TCR beta sequences and their occurrence across donors. To decide whether each TCR beta V gene segment behaved as functional or pseudogenic, an earlier analysis of approximately 590 of the donors relied on high-throughput TCR beta sequencing. Donor age, sex, ethnicity and CMV serostatus were compiled together with the repertoire data. A later genetic analysis took genome-wide SNP genotypes for about 55% of the 666 donors and used that subset as a discovery cohort. Every discovery cohort repertoire had been produced on one sequencing platform. Both class I and class II loci were covered by HLA typing, at four-digit resolution. The number of donors typed differed by locus, with about 629-640 for A, B, C, DRB1 and DQB1, roughly 520 for DQA1, 600 to 610 for DPA1, and 400 to 490 for DPB1. Because of strong linkage in the cohort, a few DR-DQ haplotypes were treated as single units for association and clustering. On average, approximately 250,000 unique TCR beta nucleotide sequences were sequenced per donor among some 420 genotyped donors of the cohort, with around 19% of those sequences being non-productive. Broader findings and caveats from the paper: Because counts were too low, approximately 18 rarely observed V segments, including chromosome 9 orphons, were excluded from the earlier analysis of 587 of the donors. In a later analysis, HLA-associated TCR beta chains were found to be more clonally expanded and to have lower generation probabilities than equally common non-associated chains. In the study, 150 to 200 TCR beta chains were listed as associated with cytomegalovirus. According to the authors, the approach could potentially be generalized to other disease states and immunological phenotypes. A further reported finding was that TCR beta sequences accurately predicted the HLA-A and HLA-B alleles for most subjects in the first cohort. Compared with the approximately 670-donor mean, donors in an Asian-associated ancestry cluster had fewer N-insertions in productive TCRs, according to a later genetic analysis. A cluster of highly shared sequence variants was judged likely to represent a technical artifact of the sequencing pipeline. Sequencing depth was assumed to be roughly uniform across donors in the presence/absence analyses, though that assumption may not hold. Some IMGT-functional V segments, including TRBV6-2 and TRBV6-3, could not be distinguished by the 87-base-pair reads and were therefore excluded. A few of the identified cytomegalovirus-associated TCR beta chains were confirmed in vitro to be specific for cytomegalovirus antigens. HLA typing was unavailable for some donors at each locus, so association tests used only the typed subset. A later analysis reported that several top co-occurrence clusters appeared linked to parvovirus B19, influenza, CMV and Epstein-Barr virus. In an earlier analysis of over 550 of the donors, most TCR beta V segments were observed in productive rearrangements about 87% or about 30% of the time, broadly matching IMGT annotations. Only TCR beta chains were sequenced in this cohort, and the absence of alpha or paired-chain data limited detectable features. In a later analysis, the rate of TCR association differed among HLA loci, with DRB1 alleles having the most associated TCRs and HLA-C alleles having the fewest. In a later genetic analysis, a missense DCLRE1C variant was associated with V-gene and J-gene trimming of TCR beta chains, and the association was replicated in an independent cohort. Specific HLA alleles were associated with 18,000 or so TCR beta sequences at a false discovery rate of 0.05 in a later analysis. While some public TCRs were present in many individuals, most TCR sequences turned up only very rarely across donors. Immune exposure information for the cohort was limited to CMV serostatus. Strong co-occurrence of HLA alleles, especially DR and DQ, made assigning TCR associations to individual alleles difficult. According to a later analysis, most CMV-associated TCR beta chains appeared to be HLA-restricted, and the HLA associations seemed to be driven largely by CMV exposure. Correlated functional status among segregating V segments might reflect linkage disequilibrium, but an unknown experimental factor could not be ruled out. The classifier was reported to diagnose cytomegalovirus status with high specificity and sensitivity in both the original cohort and the validation cohort.

CDR1 and CDR2 are read off the germline V gene as MDHEN and SYDVKM. V is cut back by 6 bases and J by 3 bases, with 2 bases in the junction unmatched. CDR3 length: 13 amino acids, cysteine to phenylalanine. CDR3 DNA only is kept here, 39 bases in frame from base 1. Library preparation employed the immunoSEQ multiplex PCR assay. For the multiplex PCR, a mixture combining 60 forward primers for TCR Vbeta segments and 13 reverse primers for TCR Jbeta segments was used. A multiplex PCR assay on genomic DNA amplified the CDR3 region of rearranged TCR beta genes. Amplified TCR beta libraries were sequenced as 87-base-pair reads on the Illumina HiSeq System. As for how the authors treated the data: Across the 640 or so repertoires, a later analysis counted tens of millions of unique TCR beta chains, some 11 million of which were shared by at least two donors. Raw reads were error-corrected and collapsed into unique sequences by a nearest-neighbor algorithm in which closely related sequences were merged to remove PCR and sequencing errors. V, D and J gene segments were assigned by aligning CDR3 sequences to IMGT reference sequences. For a sequence to be retained, a match of at least six nucleotides to both a V gene segment and a J gene segment was required. A rearrangement was called productive if the CDR3 had no stop codons and remained in frame with V and J, and every other rearrangement was called non-productive. Following IMGT convention, CDR3 was defined as the stretch from the second conserved V-encoded cysteine up to the conserved J-encoded phenylalanine. The earlier analysis of about 640 of the donors excluded any sequence lacking an unambiguous match to a single V gene segment. In an earlier analysis of approximately 590 of the donors, a V segment was called functional when productive rearrangements were above 56.7%, and segregating when the standard deviation between donors exceeded 5%. To diagnose cytomegalovirus status from the catalog of TCR beta chain sequences, a statistical classification framework was built. In a later analysis, TCR nucleotide sequences were compared against IMGT/GENE-DB human TR gene sequences so that V and J genes could be assigned. Using the TCRdist pipeline, a later analysis assigned CDR3 sequences along with most-parsimonious VDJ recombination scenarios. In a later analysis, every TCR beta chain was defined by the combination of its CDR3 amino acid sequence and its V-gene family, and reads without a unique V-gene family were dropped. To address suspected cross-contamination and a sequencing artifact, a later analysis removed 592 highly shared, low-generation-probability nucleotide sequences. For each public chain, a later analysis derived a clonal expansion index from normalized ranks of inferred template counts within each repertoire. A later analysis computed generation probabilities with a VDJ recombination model fitted to out-of-frame rearrangements, and checked the results against IGoR. In a later analysis, hypergeometric tests were used to score TCR-TCR, TCR-HLA and TCR-CMV co-occurrence, with a repertoire-size bias correction applied to TCR pairs. False discovery rates were estimated in a later analysis by permuting HLA or CMV assignments 20 times. A later analysis grouped co-occurring TCRs with DBSCAN, adding TCRdist sequence similarity when clustering within HLA-allele-positive subsets. Co-occurrence clustering excluded repertoires with fewer than 30,000 or more than 120,000 public chains, plus five with anomalous nucleotide sharing. In its TCRdb copy, this immuneACCESS table keeps in-frame sequences only and misses some clones. Where compared with another copy, unresolved V genes explain less than half of these, and the others have no known cause. V and J calls and clone size come straight from that table; D and trimming were deduced from the DNA. For this sample there are over 30,000 clones; more than 65% appear just once. Less than 4% of the sample lies in the top ten.

The cohort comprised fewer than 750 healthy bone marrow donors. At the time of sampling, every cohort member was nominally healthy, though immune exposures that went unrecorded were likely present. The donor tested CMV seronegative, placing the donor among the 350 to 400 seronegative members of the cohort. Every donor gave a peripheral blood sample, and the peripheral blood mononuclear cells from that sample were used for TCR beta sequencing. Genomic DNA extraction from the blood cell samples was performed with the Qiagen DNeasy Blood Extraction Kit. The chain uses TRBV28 and TRBJ2-3, and 8 bases in between align with TRBD2. This clonotype was sampled from a woman between 18 and 30 years old in good health and CMV-seronegative. Material for sequencing was PBMCs. The sequenced DNA: TGTGCCAGCAGGGCTAGCGGGACAGATACGCAGTATTTT. Its protein is CASRASGTDTQYF.